These 15 T cell receptor beta chains were all obtained from the same sample, sequenced in a study of cytomegalovirus exposure and HLA in healthy donors. With 60 Vbeta and 13 Jbeta primers, the PCR was carried out. Some clones are missing from TCRdb's copy, which holds only in-frame ones; the method was immunoSEQ multiplex PCR. The sample carries 300,000 or so clones, approximately 84% recorded once. The sequencing input was PBMCs. The receptors here all came from a woman aged 40 to 50 in good health and CMV-seropositive.

This clone occurred once. V and J are TRBV2 and TRBJ2-5; TRBD2 might be the D (6 bases). The germline gives CDR1 SNHLY, CDR2 FYNNEI. V lost 3 bases and J 2 bases, leaving 19 bases between the germline ends. The CDR3 is made up of 17 amino acids. CDR3 protein: CASSDGGAASRQETQYF. The CDR3 DNA reads as TGTGCCAGCAGTGATGGAGGGGCAGCGAGTCGGCAAGAGACCCAGTACTTC.

J is TRBJ2-7 and V is TRBV27; D is unclear. Germline V lookup: CDR1 MNHEY, CDR2 SMNVEV (reference sequence). V lost 0 bases to trimming and J lost 3 bases, with 6 bases between them. This CDR3 comprises 13 residues. As DNA, the CDR3 is TGTGCCAGCAGTTTATCGTTCAACTACGAGCAGTACTTC. This gives the protein CASSLSFNYEQYF.

The CDR3 protein is CASSSTGGALYEQYF. The CDR3 DNA is TGTGCCAGCAGCTCCACAGGGGGCGCTTTATACGAGCAGTACTTC. The genes are TRBV11-2 and TRBJ2-7; 9 nucleotides align to TRBD1. CDR1 is SGHAT, CDR2 FQNNGV, per germline. The ends lost 4 bases at V and 4 bases at J; junction bases unmatched: 8. The CDR3 is 15 residues long.

The gene calls are TRBV10-3 and TRBJ1-2, with TRBD1 matching 7 bases. Trimming cost V 10 bases and J 3 bases; bases outside gene matches: 2. The germline gives CDR1 ENHRY, CDR2 SYGVKD. The CDR3 loop spans 11 amino acids. CDR3 sequence: CATGQDYGYTF. CDR3 DNA: TGTGCCACCGGACAGGACTATGGCTACACCTTC.

This sequence joins TRBV5-6 and TRBJ2-4; maybe TRBD2 (5 bases). V gave up 4 bases and J gave up 1 base, with 9 bases separating them. The V gene's germline CDR1 is SGHDT and CDR2 YYEEEE. The CDR3 runs to 14 residues. CDR3 nucleotides: TGTGCCAGCAGCCCCCGAGGGGCCAAAAACATTCAGTACTTC. Translating gives CASSPRGAKNIQYF.

This rearrangement joins TRBV7-2 to TRBJ2-2, with D maybe TRBD2 (5 bases). Germline-derived CDR1 and CDR2 are SGHTA and FQGNSA. The CDR3 contains 15 residues. Trimming removed 1 base from V and 0 bases from J, with 6 bases in between. CDR3 amino acids: CASSLVSANTGELFF. In DNA, the CDR3 is TGTGCCAGCAGCTTAGTTAGCGCGAACACCGGGGAGCTGTTTTTT.

V and J are TRBV28 and TRBJ2-6, with D perhaps TRBD1 (6 bases). Germline V gives CDR1 MDHEN, CDR2 SYDVKM. Between the trimmed V and J ends, which lost 2 bases and 0 bases, there was a span of 8 bases. This CDR3 has 16 residues. The CDR3 is CASSLEDSSGANVLTF. Written as DNA, the CDR3 is TGTGCCAGCAGTTTAGAGGACAGCTCTGGGGCCAACGTCCTGACTTTC.

This chain links TRBV5-5 with TRBJ1-3; D unresolved. Trimming removed 6 bases at V and 4 bases at J, with 11 bases between. The CDR3 is 13 amino acids. Germline CDR1 SGHKS, CDR2 YYEKEE (reference sequence). In DNA form, the CDR3 reads TGTGCCAGCATCCCGCCGGTGGGAAACACCATATATTTT. Its translation: CASIPPVGNTIYF.

This clone showed up just once. The CDR3 DNA sequence: TGCGCCAGCAGCCATTCAGGGGTTGGGGCGTACGAGCAGTACTTC. Amino acid sequence: CASSHSGVGAYEQYF. The chain recombines TRBV4-1 with TRBJ2-5, with D maybe TRBD1 (6 bases). The J call may not be correct, given that the DNA end is closer to TRBJ2-7. The CDR3 totals 15 residues. CDR1 is MGHRA, CDR2 YSYEKL, per germline.

The genes are TRBV7-2 and TRBJ2-2; tentatively, D is TRBD2 (5 bases). Looked up from germline, CDR1 is SGHTA and CDR2 is FQGNSA. V was clipped by 4 bases and J by 1 base, with 7 bases between them. This CDR3 region has 14 residues. The CDR3 protein is CASSSDLNTGELFF. Written as DNA, the CDR3 is TGTGCCAGCAGCTCGGACTTGAACACCGGGGAGCTGTTTTTT. The variable domain in full, completed from reference TRBV7-2 and TRBJ2-2, reads GAGVSQSPSNKVTEKGKDVELRCDPISGHTALYWYRQSLGQGLEFLIYFQGNSAPDKSGLPSDRFSAERTGGSVSTLTIQRTQQEDSAVYLCASSSDLNTGELFFGEGSRLTVL.

This clone was seen just once. Germline and junction disagree at one end, which may indicate a read error. The V and J genes are TRBV6-6 and TRBJ2-6; a weak D match, TRBD1 (5 bases). Germline V lookup: CDR1 MNHNY, CDR2 SVGAGI (reference sequence). This CDR3 is 14 amino acids long. The CDR3 DNA sequence: TGTGCCAGCAGCAGGGTCTCTGGGGCCAACGGCCTGACTTTC. This sequence encodes CASSRVSGANGLTF.

The chain couples TRBV14 to TRBJ2-7, with TRBD1 matching over 7 bases. CDR3 length: 15 residues. CDR1 SGHDN and CDR2 FVKESK come from the germline V gene. Losses at the gene ends were 1 base for V and 6 bases for J; bases not matched to a gene: 9. The CDR3 loop is CASSQGRDSSGEQYF. DNA of the CDR3: TGTGCCAGCAGCCAAGGACGGGACAGCTCGGGCGAGCAGTACTTC.

This rearrangement joins TRBV28 to TRBJ1-1; D unclear. V was clipped by 7 bases and J by 4 bases, with 16 bases between them. Germline values: CDR1 MDHEN, CDR2 SYDVKM. This CDR3 is 14 amino acids long. The CDR3 DNA reads as TGTGCCAGCAATCCTTCCCCGAGGAGCACTGAAGCTTTCTTT. It specifies CASNPSPRSTEAFF. The full variable domain, completed using reference TRBV28 and TRBJ1-1, is DVKVTQSSRYLVKRTGEKVFLECVQDMDHENMFWYRQDPGLGLRLIYFSYDVKMKEKGDIPEGYSVSREKKERFSLILESASTNQTSMYLCASNPSPRSTEAFFGQGTRLTVV.

The rearrangement joins TRBV11-2 to TRBJ1-1, with 12 nucleotides matching TRBD1. The trim removed 1 base at V and 6 bases at J, leaving 3 bases unmatched. The CDR3 is made up of 15 amino acids. Germline lookup yields CDR1 SGHAT and CDR2 FQNNGV. In DNA form, the CDR3 reads TGTGCCAGCAGCTTAGCTGGGACAGGGGGCTCTGAAGCTTTCTTT. Encoded protein: CASSLAGTGGSEAFF.

The V gene is TRBV2, the J gene TRBJ2-3; 13 bases line up with TRBD2. The CDR3 extends over 15 amino acids. Germline V gene lookup returns CDR1 SNHLY and CDR2 FYNNEI. With V trimmed by 6 bases and J by 6 bases, 6 bases remained unmatched. The CDR3 protein is CASSGLAGDLDTQYF. DNA for the CDR3: TGTGCCAGCAGCGGACTAGCGGGAGATTTGGATACGCAGTATTTT.